The sample holds a few counts of the clone carrying this TCR beta chain. Its antigen is still unknown. TCR beta CDR3 sequences were amplified from RNA transcripts. The HTBI primer set was used in a first-round RT-PCR of the TCR CDR3. One entry per CDR3 protein results from TCRdb running MiXCR on the multiplex PCR reads. The sample contains some 600,000 distinct CDR3 sequences, about 15% of which appear only once. This sample was included in a study of T cells in Graves' hyperthyroidism and ophthalmopathy. Whole-study findings and limits: In blood, most of the thyroid clonotypes expanded above 0.001 were also present. Ophthalmopathy was model-predicted a median about 7.1 months pre-onset.

Per the germline V gene, CDR1 is SQVTM and CDR2 is ANQGSEA. Trimming cost V 4 bases and J 0 bases, with 10 bases left between them. The CDR3 length is 14 residues. Progressors' blood was drawn at hyperthyroidism diagnosis, before ophthalmopathy symptoms. The chain employs TRBV29-1 and TRBJ2-1, with a possible D match to TRBD2 (5 bases). The sequenced sample was blood. The source of this sequence is a woman between 25 and 40 years old with Graves' hyperthyroidism that later progressed to Graves' ophthalmopathy. This chain's CDR3 is CSVGIANSYNEQFF. The CDR3 DNA reads as TGCAGCGTTGGAATAGCGAACTCCTACAATGAGCAGTTCTTC.